Listed below are T cell receptor beta chains from one sample, sequenced in a study of T cell clonotyping in hematopoietic cell transplantation. The table came from immunoSEQ multiplex PCR; TCRdb's copy has only in-frame clones and leaves some out. The repertoire consists of more than 7,000 clones, with almost 85% occurring once and the leading ten covering roughly 34%. This sample comprised PBMCs, obtained 180 days after allogeneic stem cell transplant. These receptors came from a female patient aged 25-39 years who had an allogeneic stem cell transplant, so the T cells may come from the graft donor. Some clones in this sample may be carry-over from other donors' samples. The CDR3 runs from the conserved cysteine through the conserved F or W. D genes are given only for firm matches.

d_call v_call cdr3_aa
TRBD2 TRBV30 CAWSVIERGAVTQYF
NA TRBV7-2 CASSFDVSSYNEQFF
NA TRBV6-6 CASSFTRRTDYEQYF
NA TRBV2 CASRRDGYNQPQHF
TRBD1 TRBV13 CASSRGGQGNHEQYF
TRBD2 TRBV6-4 CASSDSSGGANEQFF
TRBD2 TRBV30 CAWSVSAGGYSSYNEQFF
TRBD1 TRBV6-6 CASRNTGGGYEQYF
NA TRBV10-1 CASWSGYSPLHF
NA TRBV30 CAVGPVALEAFF
TRBD1 TRBV6-1 CASSSTGTANYGYTF
NA TRBV30 CAWKLPGIISEAFF
NA TRBV21-1 CASSTRSEYNLAKNIQYF
NA TRBV5-4 CASSLAAFNEQFF
TRBD1 TRBV7-8 CASSPLSDRPNYGYTF
NA TRBV2 CASSASVVSKNIQYF
NA TRBV18 CASSPPSGGGLEAFF
NA TRBV27 CASSLSRLGEQFF
NA TRBV5-4 CASSLGTDQGDTQYF
TRBD1 TRBV7-2 CASSLDRGTTGELFF
NA TRBV30 CASELEGSAGYTF
NA TRBV11-3 CASSVQGLETQYF
TRBD1 TRBV4-2 CASSRRTGNTGELFF
NA TRBV7-2 CASSLGHSSYEQYF
NA TRBV9 CASSAKNRIGYTF
NA TRBV2 CASNTGIIKNIQYF
TRBD1 TRBV7-9 CASSQGQAGKEYF
NA TRBV27 CASRGGGEAGELFF
NA TRBV28 CASRPGTEKQFF
NA TRBV14 CASSQDWGNKVNTEAFF
TRBD1 TRBV10-3 CAISPDRAYEQYF
TRBD1 TRBV5-4 CASSLAGGGAFF
NA TRBV19 CASSKAESNQPQHF
NA TRBV6-4 CASSDRVTDTQYF
NA TRBV7-3 CASSRRGLADGGNEQFF
TRBD2 TRBV28 CASSLTGGAREQFF
NA TRBV7-3 CASSPGHQNTEAFF
TRBD1 TRBV9 CASSFRDRDTGELFF
TRBD1 TRBV6-5 CASSGTATGKVEAFF
NA TRBV30 CAWSVGGLRTDTQYF
TRBD1 TRBV7-6 CASSLRDRDVGELFF
NA TRBV19 CASSVGAEAFF
NA TRBV2 CASSQRGPNTEAFF
NA TRBV10-3 CAISEKKGGVNNEQFF
NA TRBV5-1 CASSLADYGYTF
NA TRBV27 CASSRVEYTEAFF
NA TRBV4-1 CASSQDPPGSGANVLTF
NA TRBV19 CASKLGQGGNQPQHF
NA TRBV30 CAWKRSGNSPLHF
TRBD1 TRBV27 CASSLGTGISPLHF
NA TRBV29-1 CSALDALGGGLEVF
NA TRBV6-6 CASSYSTYEQYF
NA TRBV28 CASSSRVVYGYTF
NA TRBV6-5 CASRAQGGELFF
NA TRBV5-4 CASTSRDEKLFF
NA TRBV2 CASSETRDNEKLFF
TRBD2 TRBV7-2 CASSWAGTSISYEQYF
TRBD1 TRBV6-5 CASSYSGTGREKLFF
NA TRBV23-1 CASRPGVAENTEAFF